This entry is about one T cell receptor (beta chain). Germline V lookup: CDR1 SGHAT, CDR2 FQNNGV. With 6 bases removed from V and 5 bases from J, the gap between germline ends came to 20 bases. This CDR3 is built from 16 residues. Assay: immunoSEQ multiplex PCR; the TCRdb copy retains only in-frame clones and omits some. This sample has about 110,000 clones; 88% occur once, and the top ten carry 2% to 3%. This entry is derived from a study of blood T cell repertoires in COVID-19. Study information: The United States, Italy and Spain provided the acute and convalescent COVID-19 samples. Nucleic acid was either cDNA or gDNA, and it came from T cells, B-cell-depleted T cells, or PBMCs.

This chain links TRBV11-2 with TRBJ2-1, with D maybe TRBD2 (7 bases). Sequencing was done on a sample of peripheral blood. This sequence originates from a human donor in a cohort sampled during active COVID-19. CDR3 in amino acids: CASRRGGAIRDNEQFF. DNA of the CDR3: TGTGCCAGCAGAAGAGGGGGGGCTATACGCGACAATGAGCAGTTCTTC.